This TCR beta chain was captured by sequencing in a study of PD-1 blockade in classical Hodgkin lymphoma. There are 12 residues in the CDR3. The germline CDR1 and CDR2 sequences are MDHEN and SYDVKM. V was shortened by 1 base and J by 6 bases, with 7 bases between the two germline ends. This clone is medium-sized within its sample. The same CDR3 arises from other DNA sequences in this sample as well. This table comes from immunoSEQ multiplex PCR, and its TCRdb copy is limited to in-frame clones, with some not included. The repertoire holds around 31,000 clones, with 81% as singletons. The time point was: cycle 4 day 1 (C4D1), after 6 weeks of nivolumab. After autologous stem cell transplantation all patients relapsed, and prior brentuximab vedotin exposure differed between cohorts.

The TCR comes from a human donor with classical Hodgkin lymphoma. The rearrangement links TRBV28 to TRBJ2-7; weak D call: TRBD1 (6 bases). This specimen consisted of peripheral blood mononuclear cells (PBMCs), obtained before the fourth cycle of nivolumab. DNA of the CDR3: TGTGCCAGCAGTTTATTCAGGGGCGAGCAGTACTTC. Its protein product is CASSLFRGEQYF.